This T cell receptor beta chain was observed in a study of blood T cells in healthy people across ages. Study-wide results and caveats: Long-lived and aged donors differed, with more naive CD4+ cells and higher diversity in the long-lived. Estimated diversity that came from one million T cells was considered an underestimate.

Primers used in a second PCR of about 6 to 11 cycles were a sample-barcoded 5' primer and a J-beta primer mix. There were at least 3 million CDR3-containing paired-end reads obtained from each sample. Each CDR3 protein is one row after TCRdb ran MiXCR on the 5' RACE reads. The sample holds approximately 1.5 million distinct CDR3 sequences; approximately 32% are singletons and the top ten take approximately 10%. With regard to this clonotype: The antigen is not known.

Per germline, CDR1 DFQATT and CDR2 SNEGSKA (reference sequence). This CDR3 spans 17 amino acids. The junction had 9 bases not matched to a gene; V was cut back by 5 bases and J by 2 bases. The chain carries TRBV20-1 and TRBJ2-6; 10 bases match TRBD2. Sequencing was done on a sample of blood. This TCR derives from a young woman in good health. This chain's CDR3 is CSALLAGGLPGANVLTF. In DNA, the CDR3 is TGCAGTGCTCTTTTAGCGGGAGGACTCCCTGGGGCCAACGTCCTGACTTTC.